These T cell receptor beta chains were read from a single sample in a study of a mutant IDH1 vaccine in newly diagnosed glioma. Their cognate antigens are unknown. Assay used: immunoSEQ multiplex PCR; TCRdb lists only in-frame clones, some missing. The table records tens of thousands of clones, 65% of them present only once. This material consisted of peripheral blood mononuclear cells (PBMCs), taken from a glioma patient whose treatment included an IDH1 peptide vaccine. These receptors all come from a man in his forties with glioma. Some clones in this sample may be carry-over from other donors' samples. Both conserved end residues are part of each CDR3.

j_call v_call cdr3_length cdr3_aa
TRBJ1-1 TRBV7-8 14 CASSPGQFSTEAFF
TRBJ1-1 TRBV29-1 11 CSVGGEIEAFF
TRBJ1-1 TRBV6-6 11 CASSYAAEAFF
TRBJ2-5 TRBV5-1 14 CASSFGTPKETQYF
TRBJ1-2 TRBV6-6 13 CASSGQITKGYTF
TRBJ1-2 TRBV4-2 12 CASSQDYYGYTF
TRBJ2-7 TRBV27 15 CASSGGTSGYYEQYF
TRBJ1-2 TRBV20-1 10 CSAGHYGYTF
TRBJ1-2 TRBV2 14 CASSGGRSNYGYTF
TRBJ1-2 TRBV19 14 CASSFGPGVLGYTF